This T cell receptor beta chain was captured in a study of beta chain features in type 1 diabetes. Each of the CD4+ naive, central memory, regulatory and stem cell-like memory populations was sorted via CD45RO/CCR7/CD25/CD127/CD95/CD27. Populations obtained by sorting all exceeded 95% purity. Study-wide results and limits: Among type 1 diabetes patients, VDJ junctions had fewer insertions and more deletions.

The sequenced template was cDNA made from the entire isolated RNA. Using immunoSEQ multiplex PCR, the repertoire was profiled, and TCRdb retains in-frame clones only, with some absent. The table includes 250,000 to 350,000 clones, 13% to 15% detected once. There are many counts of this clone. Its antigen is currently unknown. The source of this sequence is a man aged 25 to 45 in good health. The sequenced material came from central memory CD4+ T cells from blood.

The CDR3 is CASSPGTSGGGQETQYF. The CDR3 DNA reads as TGTGCCAGCAGTCCAGGGACTAGCGGGGGGGGACAAGAGACCCAGTACTTC. This chain links TRBV2 with TRBJ2-5, with 16 bases that match TRBD2. Per germline, CDR1 SNHLY and CDR2 FYNNEI. Losses at the gene ends were 5 bases for V and 2 bases for J; bases not matched to a gene: 5. This CDR3 region has 17 residues.